The rows below give T cell receptor beta chains drawn from one sample of a study of blood T cell repertoires in COVID-19. This table comes from immunoSEQ multiplex PCR, and its TCRdb copy is limited to in-frame clones, with some not included. This table has 110,000 to 150,000 clones, around 86% appearing once. Sequenced sample: peripheral blood. The origin of the receptors is a human donor in a cohort sampled during active COVID-19. Both conserved end residues are part of each CDR3. Each record gives: D gene, J gene, clone size, V gene, CDR3 DNA, CDR3 protein. D genes are given only for firm matches. Clone size is given for some rows only: seen once, a few or many times, or a class if the clone is expanded.

d_call: NA
j_call: TRBJ2-2
clone_size: NA
v_call: TRBV7-2
cdr3_nt: TGTGCCAGCAGCTTACACACTTGGGGAGTGGGCACCGGGGAGCTGTTTTTT
cdr3_aa: CASSLHTWGVGTGELFF

d_call: NA
j_call: TRBJ1-4
clone_size: NA
v_call: TRBV5-5
cdr3_nt: TGTGCCAGCAGCTTGGTAGTTGGTTTAACTAATGAAAAACTGTTTTTT
cdr3_aa: CASSLVVGLTNEKLFF

d_call: NA
j_call: TRBJ2-1
clone_size: NA
v_call: TRBV6-6
cdr3_nt: TGTGCCAGCAGCCCTCTAGGGGGTAATAATGAGCAGTTCTTC
cdr3_aa: CASSPLGGNNEQFF

d_call: TRBD2
j_call: TRBJ2-7
clone_size: NA
v_call: TRBV5-1
cdr3_nt: TGCGCCAGCAGCTTGTCAGTAGCGGGAGCTTGGTCCTACGAGCAGTACTTC
cdr3_aa: CASSLSVAGAWSYEQYF

d_call: TRBD2
j_call: TRBJ2-1
clone_size: NA
v_call: TRBV3-1/TRBV3-2
cdr3_nt: TGTGCCAGCAGACCAACTAGCGCCAGCTCCTACAATGAGCAGTTCTTC
cdr3_aa: CASRPTSASSYNEQFF

d_call: TRBD2
j_call: TRBJ2-1
clone_size: NA
v_call: TRBV4-2
cdr3_nt: TGTGCCAGCAGCCAAGGCGGCGCTAGCGGGGGCTCAGCTGAGCAGTTCTTC
cdr3_aa: CASSQGGASGGSAEQFF

d_call: TRBD1
j_call: TRBJ2-4
clone_size: NA
v_call: TRBV5-1
cdr3_nt: TGCGCCAGCAGCTTGAGTCCGCCTACAGGGGATTGGAAAAACATTCAGTACTTC
cdr3_aa: CASSLSPPTGDWKNIQYF

d_call: TRBD1
j_call: TRBJ2-1
clone_size: NA
v_call: TRBV2
cdr3_nt: TGTGCCAGCAGTGGCCGTGGGACAGAGTACAATGAGCAGTTCTTC
cdr3_aa: CASSGRGTEYNEQFF

d_call: TRBD2
j_call: TRBJ2-1
clone_size: NA
v_call: TRBV27
cdr3_nt: TGTGCCAGCAGTTCCCAAAGCGGGGGGGTCTTATTCAATGAGCAGTTCTTC
cdr3_aa: CASSSQSGGVLFNEQFF

d_call: TRBD1
j_call: TRBJ2-7
clone_size: NA
v_call: TRBV19
cdr3_nt: TGTGCCAGTAGGGACAGGGGCCACGAGCAGTACTTC
cdr3_aa: CASRDRGHEQYF

d_call: TRBD2
j_call: TRBJ2-5
clone_size: NA
v_call: TRBV27
cdr3_nt: TGTGCCAGCAGTTCCGGGGTAGCGGGAGTAGGAGAGACCCAGTACTTC
cdr3_aa: CASSSGVAGVGETQYF

d_call: TRBD1
j_call: TRBJ2-2
clone_size: NA
v_call: TRBV25-1
cdr3_nt: TGTGCCAGCAGCCCAGGGGGCAGCGACACCGGGGAGCTGTTTTTT
cdr3_aa: CASSPGGSDTGELFF

d_call: TRBD1
j_call: TRBJ2-1
clone_size: NA
v_call: TRBV2
cdr3_nt: TGTGCCAGCAGCCGGAGGACAGGGGACAACAATGAGCAGTTCTTC
cdr3_aa: CASSRRTGDNNEQFF

d_call: NA
j_call: TRBJ2-1
clone_size: once
v_call: TRBV7-3
cdr3_nt: TGTGCCAGCAGCTTAGGTCCTAACAATGAGCAGTTCTTC
cdr3_aa: CASSLGPNNEQFF

d_call: NA
j_call: TRBJ2-1
clone_size: NA
v_call: TRBV5-1
cdr3_nt: TGCGCCAGCAGTCCCCGGGGTGACCTTAGCTCCTACAATGAGCAGTTCTTC
cdr3_aa: CASSPRGDLSSYNEQFF

d_call: TRBD2
j_call: TRBJ2-3
clone_size: NA
v_call: TRBV27
cdr3_nt: TGTGCCAGCAGGGGTCAAAGCGGGGGTATCACAGATACGCAGTATTTT
cdr3_aa: CASRGQSGGITDTQYF

d_call: NA
j_call: TRBJ1-4
clone_size: NA
v_call: TRBV28
cdr3_nt: TGTGCCAGCAGTTTATCTAGGACGGGGAGGGAAAAACTGTTTTTT
cdr3_aa: CASSLSRTGREKLFF

d_call: TRBD1
j_call: TRBJ1-3
clone_size: NA
v_call: TRBV2
cdr3_nt: TGTGCCAGCAGTTCGGGACAGGGAGGAAACACCATATATTTT
cdr3_aa: CASSSGQGGNTIYF

d_call: TRBD2
j_call: TRBJ2-3
clone_size: NA
v_call: TRBV28
cdr3_nt: TGTGCCAGCAGTCCGTCCCTGGGCGGGGGGAGCACAGATACGCAGTATTTT
cdr3_aa: CASSPSLGGGSTDTQYF

d_call: TRBD1
j_call: TRBJ1-2
clone_size: once
v_call: TRBV27
cdr3_nt: TGTGCCAGCAGTTCAGGACAGGGTTCTATCTGGGGCTACACCTTC
cdr3_aa: CASSSGQGSIWGYTF

d_call: NA
j_call: TRBJ2-7
clone_size: NA
v_call: TRBV27
cdr3_nt: TGTGCCAGCAGTTCGCAGTTAGGGGGCTCCTACGAGCAGTACTTC
cdr3_aa: CASSSQLGGSYEQYF

d_call: TRBD2
j_call: TRBJ2-7
clone_size: NA
v_call: TRBV6-5
cdr3_nt: TGTGCCAGCAGTTACGGCGGGAGCGGCTACGAGCAGTACTTC
cdr3_aa: CASSYGGSGYEQYF

d_call: NA
j_call: TRBJ2-5
clone_size: NA
v_call: TRBV3-1/TRBV3-2
cdr3_nt: TGTGCCAGCAGCCAACTTGGCAGGGGCGAGACCCAGTACTTC
cdr3_aa: CASSQLGRGETQYF

d_call: NA
j_call: TRBJ2-1
clone_size: NA
v_call: TRBV7-8
cdr3_nt: TGTGCCAGCAGTTTACAGGGAATGGCCTACAATGAGCAGTTCTTC
cdr3_aa: CASSLQGMAYNEQFF

d_call: NA
j_call: TRBJ2-7
clone_size: NA
v_call: TRBV15
cdr3_nt: TGTGCCACCAGCAGAGAATTTACCTCAGCCTACGAGCAGTACTTC
cdr3_aa: CATSREFTSAYEQYF

d_call: NA
j_call: TRBJ2-7
clone_size: NA
v_call: TRBV5-4
cdr3_nt: TGTGCCAGCAGCTTGTCCCCGGGAATCTACGAGCAGTACTTC
cdr3_aa: CASSLSPGIYEQYF

d_call: NA
j_call: TRBJ1-3
clone_size: once
v_call: TRBV28
cdr3_nt: TGTGCCAGCAGTTTAATGGGGGAGGACGGAAACACCATATATTTT
cdr3_aa: CASSLMGEDGNTIYF

d_call: NA
j_call: TRBJ2-5
clone_size: NA
v_call: TRBV4-1
cdr3_nt: TGCGCCAGCAGCCAAGCTTCCGGGACACCAAAAGAGACCCAGTACTTC
cdr3_aa: CASSQASGTPKETQYF

d_call: NA
j_call: TRBJ1-1
clone_size: NA
v_call: TRBV7-2
cdr3_nt: TGTGCCAGCAGCTTTATGGCAGGGCTATTGAACACTGAAGCTTTCTTT
cdr3_aa: CASSFMAGLLNTEAFF

d_call: NA
j_call: TRBJ2-1
clone_size: NA
v_call: TRBV15
cdr3_nt: TGTGCCACCAGCAGGGAGCGAAGTGAGCAGTTCTTC
cdr3_aa: CATSRERSEQFF

d_call: NA
j_call: TRBJ2-7
clone_size: NA
v_call: TRBV15
cdr3_nt: TGTGCCACCAGCAGAGAAGGGGGAGAGCAGTACTTC
cdr3_aa: CATSREGGEQYF

d_call: NA
j_call: TRBJ1-3
clone_size: NA
v_call: TRBV14
cdr3_nt: TGTGCCAGCAGCTGGGGAGGCAGGCGAGCTGGAAACACCATATATTTT
cdr3_aa: CASSWGGRRAGNTIYF

d_call: TRBD2
j_call: TRBJ2-2
clone_size: NA
v_call: TRBV6-1
cdr3_nt: TGTGCCAGCAGTGAAATGAGCGGGAGGGGGACCGGGGAGCTGTTTTTT
cdr3_aa: CASSEMSGRGTGELFF

d_call: TRBD2
j_call: TRBJ2-3
clone_size: NA
v_call: TRBV2
cdr3_nt: TGTGCCAGCAGTTCAAATGGACTAGCGGGGGAGACTAGCACAGATACGCAGTATTTT
cdr3_aa: CASSSNGLAGETSTDTQYF

d_call: NA
j_call: TRBJ1-3
clone_size: NA
v_call: TRBV10-2
cdr3_nt: TGCGCCAGCAGTGATCATGGAAACACCATATATTTT
cdr3_aa: CASSDHGNTIYF

d_call: TRBD2
j_call: TRBJ2-3
clone_size: NA
v_call: TRBV15
cdr3_nt: TGTGCCACCAGCAAACGAGCGGGGGCCACAGATACGCAGTATTTT
cdr3_aa: CATSKRAGATDTQYF

d_call: NA
j_call: TRBJ2-2
clone_size: NA
v_call: TRBV3-1/TRBV3-2
cdr3_nt: TGTGCCAGCAGCCAAGCGGGCACCGGGGAGCTGTTTTTT
cdr3_aa: CASSQAGTGELFF

d_call: TRBD1
j_call: TRBJ2-7
clone_size: NA
v_call: TRBV29-1
cdr3_nt: TGCAGCGTAGGGACAGGGGGCGGCGAGCAGTACTTC
cdr3_aa: CSVGTGGGEQYF

d_call: NA
j_call: TRBJ2-3
clone_size: NA
v_call: TRBV21-1
cdr3_nt: TGTGCCAGCAGGACGTACGGACTAGCGGCCACAGATACGCAGTATTTT
cdr3_aa: CASRTYGLAATDTQYF

d_call: TRBD2
j_call: TRBJ2-1
clone_size: few
v_call: TRBV11-2
cdr3_nt: TGTGCCAGCAGCTTAGGACTAGCAAATGAGCAGTTCTTC
cdr3_aa: CASSLGLANEQFF

d_call: TRBD1
j_call: TRBJ1-2
clone_size: few
v_call: TRBV5-1
cdr3_nt: TGCGCCAGCAGCTTAAACCGGGACAGCTATGGCTACACCTTC
cdr3_aa: CASSLNRDSYGYTF

d_call: NA
j_call: TRBJ2-1
clone_size: NA
v_call: TRBV27
cdr3_nt: TGTGCCAGCAGCCCTAGGGGGGGGGCGCGGAATGAGCAGTTCTTC
cdr3_aa: CASSPRGGARNEQFF

d_call: NA
j_call: TRBJ1-1
clone_size: NA
v_call: TRBV28
cdr3_nt: TGTGCCAGCAGGACTTCGGGGGGCACTGAAGCTTTCTTT
cdr3_aa: CASRTSGGTEAFF

d_call: TRBD2
j_call: TRBJ2-3
clone_size: NA
v_call: TRBV11-2
cdr3_nt: TGTGCCAGCAGCTTACTCCCCACTAGCGGGGGGGACAAAGATACGCAGTATTTT
cdr3_aa: CASSLLPTSGGDKDTQYF

d_call: NA
j_call: TRBJ2-1
clone_size: NA
v_call: TRBV5-4
cdr3_nt: TGTGCCAGCGGCGGAGGTGAGCAGTTCTTC
cdr3_aa: CASGGGEQFF

d_call: TRBD2
j_call: TRBJ2-3
clone_size: NA
v_call: TRBV10-3
cdr3_nt: TGTGCCATCAGTGACCCTAGCGGGAGTGCAGATACGCAGTATTTT
cdr3_aa: CAISDPSGSADTQYF

d_call: NA
j_call: TRBJ1-6
clone_size: NA
v_call: TRBV27
cdr3_nt: TGTGCCAGCACCTCCTTGGGGACTTTGAAGAATTCACCCCTCCACTTT
cdr3_aa: CASTSLGTLKNSPLHF

d_call: TRBD2
j_call: TRBJ2-1
clone_size: NA
v_call: TRBV7-9
cdr3_nt: TGTGCCAGCAGCCTTGAAGGACTAGCGGGAGAGGGAAATGAGCAGTTCTTC
cdr3_aa: CASSLEGLAGEGNEQFF

d_call: NA
j_call: TRBJ2-3
clone_size: once
v_call: TRBV15
cdr3_nt: TGTGCCACCAGCAGAGATCGGGGGGCGGGAGTCGGCACAGATACGCAGTATTTT
cdr3_aa: CATSRDRGAGVGTDTQYF

d_call: TRBD2
j_call: TRBJ2-7
clone_size: once
v_call: TRBV25-1
cdr3_nt: TGTGCCGGCAGACCCCCGGGAGGGGGCTACGAGCAGTACTTC
cdr3_aa: CAGRPPGGGYEQYF

d_call: NA
j_call: TRBJ2-2
clone_size: NA
v_call: TRBV10-1
cdr3_nt: TGCGCCAGCAGTGCAACGCCTACGAACACCGGGGAGCTGTTTTTT
cdr3_aa: CASSATPTNTGELFF